These T cell receptor beta chains were read from a single sample in a study of blood T cell repertoires in COVID-19. The method was immunoSEQ multiplex PCR; TCRdb's version includes in-frame clones alone and lacks a portion of them. The data show approximately 110,000 clones, around four fifths seen once. The source material was peripheral blood. These receptors were obtained from an older man with acute or convalescent COVID-19. Each CDR3 is given with its conserved first and last residue. D genes are given only for firm matches. Some rows mark clone size as missing; the rest say once, few, many or name a class of expanded clone.

J,D,V,size,DNA,CDR3
TRBJ1-2,-,TRBV7-3,-,TGTGCCAGCACCTTGGGTACAGGATTCTATGGCTACACCTTC,CASTLGTGFYGYTF
TRBJ2-7,TRBD1,TRBV6-5,many,TGTGCCAGCAGTTACTCTGGCAGGGGGTTCTACGAGCAGTACTTC,CASSYSGRGFYEQYF
TRBJ2-5,TRBD1,TRBV27,-,TGTGCCAGCAGTATACAGGGGGGTCAAGAGACCCAGTACTTC,CASSIQGGQETQYF
TRBJ1-4,TRBD1,TRBV7-9,-,TGTGCCAGCAGCGGACAGGGGTCTAATGAAAAACTGTTTTTT,CASSGQGSNEKLFF
TRBJ2-7,TRBD1,TRBV9,-,TGTGCCAGCAGCGTAGGGGGACAGGGGAAGGAAGAGCAGTACTTC,CASSVGGQGKEEQYF
TRBJ2-3,TRBD2,TRBV5-1,few,TGCGCCAGCAGCCCGAGGACTAGCGGCACAGATACGCAGTATTTT,CASSPRTSGTDTQYF
TRBJ1-5,-,TRBV30,-,TGTGCCTGGAGTCTGGGGACAATAAATCAGCCCCAGCATTTT,CAWSLGTINQPQHF
TRBJ1-2,-,TRBV6-6,-,TGTGCCAGCAGCCTGGGAGGGCAGAACTATGGCTACACCTTC,CASSLGGQNYGYTF
TRBJ1-1,TRBD1,TRBV28,-,TGTGCCAGCATCCTATCTGGGACAGTCACTGAAGCTTTCTTT,CASILSGTVTEAFF
TRBJ2-5,-,TRBV19,-,TGTGCCAGTAGTCGGGAAGGACGGACCCCTCAAGAGACCCAGTACTTC,CASSREGRTPQETQYF
TRBJ1-5,-,TRBV29-1,-,TGCAGCGTCGAACTAGAGCAGCCCCAGCATTTT,CSVELEQPQHF
TRBJ1-3,-,TRBV4-1,-,TGCGCCAGCAGCCAAGGGCGTGAATACGGGAGCTCTGGAAACACCATATATTTT,CASSQGREYGSSGNTIYF
TRBJ2-6,-,TRBV19,-,TGTGCCAGTAGATACAGGGAAGGTGGGGCCAACGTCCTGACTTTC,CASRYREGGANVLTF
TRBJ1-1,TRBD1,TRBV28,-,TGTGCCAGCAGGACGGACAGGCAAATCTCTTCTTTCTTT,CASRTDRQISSFF
TRBJ2-7,-,TRBV9,-,TGTGCCAGCAGCGTAGGGCTAGTTACGGAGCAGTACTTC,CASSVGLVTEQYF
TRBJ1-2,-,TRBV28,few,TGTGCCAGCAGTTCGCAGGGGCCAGGTGGCTACACCTTC,CASSSQGPGGYTF
TRBJ2-7,TRBD1,TRBV15,few,TGTGCCACCAGCAGATCTCGGGGACAGGGGGCTTACGAGCAGTACTTC,CATSRSRGQGAYEQYF
TRBJ1-1,TRBD1,TRBV7-8,-,TGTGCCAGCAGCTTAGGCCAGGGGGGTGACACTGAAGCTTTCTTT,CASSLGQGGDTEAFF